Listed here are 29 T cell receptor beta chains from one sample, sequenced in a study of blood T cells in healthy people across ages. Combining a sample-barcoded 5' primer with a J-beta primer mix, a second PCR ran for roughly 6 to 12 cycles. TCRdb used MiXCR to reprocess the 5' RACE reads, holding one entry per CDR3 protein. Counted here are 850,000 or so distinct CDR3 sequences, roughly 26% occurring once; the ten biggest clones make up approximately 15%. The sample consisted of blood. The receptors were gathered from a woman at least 80 years old in good health.

The V call is TRBV2, the J call TRBJ2-5; 9 bases line up with TRBD1. The germline V gene encodes CDR1 SNHLY and CDR2 FYNNEI. The CDR3 contains 14 residues. V trimming: 3 bases; J trimming: 4 bases; junction bases outside the gene matches: 3. The CDR3 protein is CASSDRTGVETQYF. The CDR3 bases are TGTGCCAGCAGTGATAGGACAGGGGTAGAGACCCAGTACTTC.

At least ten counts were recorded for this clonotype. The chain combines TRBV7-2 with TRBJ2-1; 8 bases are shared with TRBD1. The CDR3 loop spans 15 amino acids. The J segment lost 6 bases and the V segment lost 1 base, leaving 5 bases of the junction unmatched. Germline V gives CDR1 SGHTA, CDR2 FQGNSA. The CDR3 loop reads CASSLVGGQGNEQFF. The CDR3 DNA reads as TGTGCCAGCAGCTTAGTGGGAGGACAGGGCAATGAGCAGTTCTTC.

This clonotype has just a few counts. The gene calls are TRBV6-6 and TRBJ1-1; perhaps TRBD1 as D (6 bases). V was cut by 2 bases and J by 1 base, with 11 bases left in between. CDR3 length: 15 residues. Germline V gene lookup returns CDR1 MNHNY and CDR2 SVGAGI (reference sequence). CDR3 residues: CASSYPDRENTEAFF. CDR3 in DNA: TGTGCCAGCAGTTACCCGGACAGAGAGAACACTGAAGCTTTCTTT.

The genes are TRBV7-9 and TRBJ1-1; D is unclear. Germline V lookup: CDR1 SEHNR, CDR2 FQNEAQ (reference sequence). V was clipped by 7 bases and J by 2 bases, with 14 bases between them. This CDR3 region has 14 residues. DNA of the CDR3: TGTGCCAGCAACCTGAGGAACTCCAACACTGAAGCTTTCTTT. Translated: CASNLRNSNTEAFF.

The chain recombines TRBV21-1 with TRBJ1-4; no DNA check was done on the table's D call, TRBD1. TRBV21-1 is designated a pseudogene. This CDR3 comprises 18 residues. DNA for the CDR3: TGTGCCAGCAGCAAAGTGGTTTCGTCCGGGACAGGAGATGTAAAACTGTTTTTT. Protein: CASSKVVSSGTGDVKLFF.

On this clonotype itself: Germline and junction disagree at one end, which may indicate a read error. The genes are TRBV20-1 and TRBJ2-3; D might be TRBD2 (6 bases). CDR1 and CDR2 from the germline V gene are DFQATT and SNEGSKA (reference sequence). This CDR3 contains 15 residues. For the CDR3, the DNA is TGCAGTGCTAGATCTAGCGTCCCTAGCACAGATACGCGGTATTTT. Amino acids: CSARSSVPSTDTRYF.

This clonotype has at least ten counts. This chain uses TRBV20-1 with TRBJ2-3; D is possibly TRBD1 (5 bases). Germline CDR1 reads DFQATT; CDR2 reads SNEGSKA (reference sequence). Trimming removed 6 bases from V and 2 bases from J, with 21 bases in between. This CDR3 is 16 amino acids long. The CDR3 DNA sequence: TGCAGTGCCCTCGCCCTAGACAGAGCTTCCACAGATACGCAGTATTTT. This translates into CSALALDRASTDTQYF.

The V and J genes are TRBV12-3 or TRBV12-4 and TRBJ1-4, with D possibly being TRBD1 (5 bases). This CDR3 comprises 14 residues. The V end was cut by 7 bases, the J end by 5 bases, with 14 bases between. The CDR3 nucleotides are TGTGCCAGCACCTCGGGACTGCAGAATGAAAAACTGTTTTTT. Protein: CASTSGLQNEKLFF.

This clonotype was found many times. The chain carries TRBV12-3 or TRBV12-4 and TRBJ2-5, with 9 bases aligning to TRBD2. The V segment lost 0 bases and the J segment 5 bases; nucleotides outside the gene matches: 7. The CDR3 is 16 residues long. CDR3 region: CASSLAEAGGWETQYF. For the CDR3, the DNA is TGTGCCAGCAGTTTAGCGGAAGCGGGGGGATGGGAGACCCAGTACTTC.

This clonotype was recorded a few times. The gene calls are TRBV5-4 and TRBJ2-7; D not certain. The germline V and J ends were trimmed by 5 bases and 1 base, with 10 bases remaining between them. From germline, CDR1 is SGHNT and CDR2 YYREEE (reference sequence). The CDR3 contains 13 residues. CDR3 loop: CASRAGLSYEQYF. The CDR3 DNA reads as TGTGCCAGCAGAGCAGGATTATCCTACGAGCAGTACTTC.

Regarding this clonotype: This may stem from a read error, because a much larger clone lies one nucleotide away. The genes are TRBV10-1 and TRBJ1-5; weak D call: TRBD1 (5 bases). Germline V CDR1 and CDR2: WNHNN, SYGVQD (reference sequence). The CDR3 runs to 14 residues. The CDR3: CANSETSRDQPQHF. CDR3 DNA sequence: TGCGCCAACAGTGAGACTAGCAGGGATCAGCCCCAGCATTTT.

This clonotype was detected ten times or more. This chain connects TRBV7-9 to TRBJ2-3, with 8 positions matching TRBD2. V lost 3 bases to trimming and J lost 2 bases; unmatched junction nucleotides: 13. Germline CDR1 and CDR2: SEHNR and FQNEAQ (reference sequence). The CDR3 runs 18 residues. The CDR3 coding sequence is TGTGCCAGCAGCTTGGGGAGAAGCGGGGGCAGAACCACAGATACGCAGTATTTT. Its protein product is CASSLGRSGGRTTDTQYF. The whole variable domain, remainder taken from reference TRBV7-9 and TRBJ2-3, is DTGVSQNPRHKITKRGQNVTFRCDPISEHNRLYWYRQTLGQGPEFLTYFQNEAQLEKSRLLSDRFSAERPKGSFSTLEIQRTEQGDSAMYLCASSLGRSGGRTTDTQYFGPGTRLTVL.

This clonotype was counted at least ten times. The chain links TRBV7-9 to TRBJ2-1, with D possibly being TRBD2 (6 bases). This CDR3 contains 16 residues. V was shortened by 7 bases and J by 0 bases, with 16 bases between the two germline ends. Germline V gene sequence: CDR1 SEHNR, CDR2 FQNEAQ (reference sequence). The CDR3 sequence is CASTSFLTSSYNEQFF. The CDR3 DNA reads as TGTGCCAGCACGAGCTTCTTGACTAGCTCCTACAATGAGCAGTTCTTC.

This clonotype was observed a handful of times. This chain connects TRBV6-1 to TRBJ1-1; D remains ambiguous. In germline, CDR1 is MNHNS, CDR2 SASEGT. V gave up 7 bases and J gave up 3 bases, with 12 bases separating them. The CDR3 consists of 13 residues. The CDR3 bases are TGTGCCAGCACCCTGGGTCAGGACACTGAAGCTTTCTTT. Protein product: CASTLGQDTEAFF.

The chain employs TRBV7-2 and TRBJ2-7; a possible D gene is TRBD1 (6 bases). V was cut by 5 bases and J by 0 bases, with 17 bases left in between. CDR3 size: 16 residues. Germline loops: CDR1 SGHTA, CDR2 FQGNSA. This CDR3 is CASSDSQAGVSYEQYF. The CDR3 DNA reads as TGTGCCAGCAGCGACTCCCAGGCAGGGGTCTCCTACGAGCAGTACTTC. The entire variable domain, with the rest obtained from reference TRBV7-2 and TRBJ2-7, is as follows: GAGVSQSPSNKVTEKGKDVELRCDPISGHTALYWYRQSLGQGLEFLIYFQGNSAPDKSGLPSDRFSAERTGGSVSTLTIQRTQQEDSAVYLCASSDSQAGVSYEQYFGPGTRLTVT.

In its sample, this clonotype was seen a few times. The rearrangement joins TRBV6-2 or TRBV6-3 to TRBJ2-5; D is undetermined. The CDR3 is made up of 12 amino acids. Germline CDR1 and CDR2: MNHEY and SVGEGT. The V end lost 6 bases, the J end lost 1 base, and 6 bases lay between the germline ends. The CDR3 DNA reads TGTGCCAGCAGGGCAAGCCAAGAGACCCAGTACTTC. Translation gives CASRASQETQYF.

The chain joins TRBV9 to TRBJ2-3; 8 bases map to TRBD2. The ends lost 0 bases at V and 4 bases at J; junction bases unmatched: 7. The CDR3 is 16 residues long. Per germline, CDR1 SGDLS and CDR2 YYNGEE. CDR3 loop: CASSVGAGGPPDTQYF. The CDR3 DNA reads TGTGCCAGCAGCGTAGGTGCGGGGGGCCCCCCAGATACGCAGTATTTT.

This clonotype has at least ten counts. The chain joins TRBV7-2 to TRBJ1-2, with 7 nucleotides matching TRBD1. Germline CDR1 reads SGHTA; CDR2 reads FQGNSA. Trimming cost V 4 bases and J 2 bases; bases outside gene matches: 10. The CDR3 has 16 residues. This chain's CDR3 is CASSYRQGARNYGYTF. CDR3 in DNA: TGTGCCAGCAGCTACCGACAGGGCGCAAGAAACTATGGCTACACCTTC. Full variable domain (missing parts from reference TRBV7-2 and TRBJ1-2): GAGVSQSPSNKVTEKGKDVELRCDPISGHTALYWYRQSLGQGLEFLIYFQGNSAPDKSGLPSDRFSAERTGGSVSTLTIQRTQQEDSAVYLCASSYRQGARNYGYTFGSGTRLTVV.

This clonotype was seen at least ten times. The chain joins TRBV12-3 or TRBV12-4 to TRBJ1-1, with TRBD1 as a possible D gene (5 bases). Deletions cut 4 bases from V and 1 base from J, with 10 bases between. The CDR3 covers 14 residues. The CDR3 region is CASSSGLWNTEAFF. DNA of the CDR3: TGTGCCAGCAGTTCAGGGTTATGGAACACTGAAGCTTTCTTT.

The chain combines TRBV24-1 with TRBJ2-1, with 9 positions matching TRBD1. The V and J ends lost 5 bases and 2 bases, in that order; junction bases with no gene match: 9. Per the germline V gene, CDR1 is KGHDR and CDR2 is SFDVKD. The CDR3 is 17 amino acids. This CDR3 is CATSGPTGGGTYNEQFF. DNA for the CDR3: TGTGCCACCAGTGGTCCGACAGGGGGAGGCACCTACAATGAGCAGTTCTTC.

This clonotype was seen a handful of times. This sequence joins TRBV6-1 and TRBJ2-3, with D unclear. The V end lost 7 bases, the J end lost 2 bases, and 25 bases lay between the germline ends. The CDR3 length is 18 residues. The germline V gene has CDR1 MNHNS and CDR2 SASEGT. DNA for the CDR3: TGTGCCAGCAAAGGGTCCCCTAGTAGAGCTAACCTCACAGATACGCAGTATTTT. This encodes CASKGSPSRANLTDTQYF.

This clonotype was found many times. This rearrangement joins TRBV20-1 to TRBJ2-3; 9 positions agree with TRBD2. With V trimmed by 6 bases and J by 2 bases, 6 bases remained unmatched. This CDR3 region has 14 residues. Germline V CDR1 and CDR2: DFQATT, SNEGSKA (reference sequence). CDR3: CSAAVAGVTDTQYF. In DNA form, the CDR3 reads TGCAGTGCGGCAGTAGCGGGGGTCACAGATACGCAGTATTTT.

The chain has TRBV6-5 and TRBJ2-2, with D possibly TRBD2 on 5 matching bases. The germline V gene encodes CDR1 MNHEY and CDR2 SVGAGI. Trimming removed 6 bases at V and 4 bases at J, with 15 bases between. This CDR3 is 15 amino acids long. This chain's CDR3 is CASSRREGGTGELFF. The DNA of the CDR3 is TGTGCCAGCAGCCGGCGCGAGGGCGGCACCGGGGAGCTGTTTTTT.

The table lists this clonotype with many counts. The V and J genes are TRBV5-6 and TRBJ2-4, with unresolved D. Per the germline V gene, CDR1 is SGHDT and CDR2 is YYEEEE. The CDR3 totals 15 residues. Between the trimmed V and J ends, which lost 4 bases and 6 bases, there was a span of 17 bases. The CDR3 DNA reads as TGTGCCAGCAGCCCTCTCTCTCTTAGGAGAAACATTCAGTACTTC. Translating it yields CASSPLSLRRNIQYF.

On this clonotype itself: This clone may be a read error of a much larger clone one base away. The rearrangement links TRBV10-3 to TRBJ2-5; the D is unclear. With 2 bases removed from V and 5 bases from J, the gap between germline ends came to 9 bases. Germline V gene data show CDR1 as ENHRY and CDR2 as SYGVKD. The CDR3 consists of 13 residues. The CDR3 loop reads CAISEVMAETQYF. The CDR3 DNA follows: TGTGCCATCAGTGAGGTTATGGCGGAGACCCAGTACTTC.

The table lists this clonotype with a few counts. The chain combines TRBV11-2 with TRBJ1-2; D call uncertain. The CDR3 totals 14 residues. V lost 0 bases to trimming and J lost 2 bases, with 7 bases between them. From germline, CDR1 is SGHAT and CDR2 FQNNGV. As DNA, the CDR3 is TGTGCCAGCAGCTTAGATTCAGTGAACTATGGCTACACCTTC. Amino acids: CASSLDSVNYGYTF. Full variable domain (missing parts from reference TRBV11-2 and TRBJ1-2): EAGVAQSPRYKIIEKRQSVAFWCNPISGHATLYWYQQILGQGPKLLIQFQNNGVVDDSQLPKDRFSAERLKGVDSTLKIQPAKLEDSAVYLCASSLDSVNYGYTFGSGTRLTVV.

Here the CDR3 DNA reads TGTGCCAGCAGCGACAGGGGAAGCTCTGGGGCCAACGTCCTGACTTTC. It specifies CASSDRGSSGANVLTF. The genes are TRBV12-3 or TRBV12-4 and TRBJ2-6; TRBD1 matches at 8 bases. J lost 0 bases, V lost 6 bases, and 4 bases had no gene match. CDR3 size: 16 residues.

This clonotype was seen a single time. This sequence may be a read error, since a much larger clone differs from it by one base. The V and J genes are TRBV3-1 and TRBJ2-3; D gene unclear. CDR1 is LGHDT, CDR2 YNNKEL, per germline (reference sequence). This CDR3 is 13 amino acids long. This CDR3 is CASSPNMRDAQYF. The CDR3, as DNA: TGTGCCAGCAGCCCCAATATGAGAGATGCGCAGTATTTT.

As regards this clonotype: At one of its ends the junction is not consistent with the germline gene, which may arise from a read error. The gene calls are TRBV27 and TRBJ2-1; a possible D gene is TRBD1 (6 bases). The germline gives CDR1 MNHEY, CDR2 SMNVEV (reference sequence). The CDR3 has 17 amino acids. The CDR3 here is CVSSLSSMRGSKYEQFF. CDR3 nucleotide sequence: TGTGTCAGCAGTCTGTCGTCTATGAGGGGGAGCAAGTATGAGCAGTTCTTC.